This T cell receptor (beta chain) was recovered during a study of blood T cell repertoires in COVID-19. The wider study: Sites across the United States, Italy and Spain contributed samples from acute and convalescent COVID-19.

Between the trimmed V and J ends, which lost 4 bases and 4 bases, there was a span of 10 bases. This CDR3 spans 13 amino acids. Germline V gene sequence: CDR1 LGHDT, CDR2 YNNKEL (reference sequence). Authors' data handling: Amplification of reference gene primers was used by the study to estimate nucleated cell counts. The data were produced by immunoSEQ multiplex PCR, yet TCRdb's version contains in-frame clones alone and is incomplete. Clone size and the V and J calls come from that table; the DNA yielded D and trimming. The sample carries 59,000 or so clones, around 86% recorded once. The chain recombines TRBV3-1 (or the pseudogene TRBV3-2) with TRBJ1-2; weak D call: TRBD1 (5 bases). Source material: peripheral blood. This TCR was recovered from a human donor in a cohort sampled during active COVID-19. The CDR3 coding sequence is TGTGCCAGCAGCCCGGGGGGGAGCTATGGCTACACCTTC. It encodes CASSPGGSYGYTF.